This passage covers 26 T cell receptor beta chains from one sample sequenced in a study of blood T cell repertoires in COVID-19 (dated by TCRdb to the early 2020s). Library prep was done by the immunoSEQ multiplex PCR assay. As stored in TCRdb, this immuneACCESS dataset retains in-frame rearrangements with V and J assigned. A fraction of the clones does not appear; measured against another copy, unresolved V genes explain less than half of the discrepancy, and the remainder lacks a known reason. The table for this sample lists tens of thousands of clones; around 84% of them were counted only once. Of the sample, 9% to 15% falls within the top ten clones. The sequenced sample consisted of peripheral blood. Receptors originate from a human donor in a cohort sampled during active COVID-19.

The chain couples TRBV3-1 (or the pseudogene TRBV3-2) to TRBJ2-5; 8 nucleotides line up with TRBD2. The germline V gene encodes CDR1 LGHDT and CDR2 YNNKEL (reference sequence). V was clipped by 2 bases and J by 4 bases; unmatched bases: 6. This CDR3 is 15 amino acids long. In DNA form, the CDR3 reads TGTGCCAGCAGCCAAAGGCGGGGGGTAATAGAGACCCAGTACTTC. As protein: CASSQRRGVIETQYF.

The chain couples TRBV4-1 to TRBJ1-5, with TRBD1 matching 9 bases. The CDR3 contains 15 residues. V was clipped by 5 bases and J by 5 bases; unmatched bases: 7. Germline V gene data show CDR1 as MGHRA and CDR2 as YSYEKL. The CDR3 bases are TGCGCCAGCAGCACCTGGGACAGGGAAGATCAGCCCCAGCATTTT. This codes for CASSTWDREDQPQHF.

The DNA of the CDR3 is TGTGCCACCCTAATAAGGGGGGGCCAAGAGACCCAGTACTTC. Protein sequence: CATLIRGGQETQYF. The chain is built from TRBV2 and TRBJ2-5, with D perhaps TRBD2 (7 bases). V lost 10 bases and J lost 1, with 16 bases in between. Germline lookup yields CDR1 SNHLY and CDR2 FYNNEI. This CDR3 comprises 14 residues.

The V gene is TRBV9, the J gene TRBJ1-4; the match to TRBD1 covers 7 bases. With V trimmed by 3 bases and J by 3 bases, 5 bases remained unmatched. The germline gives CDR1 SGDLS, CDR2 YYNGEE. There are 15 residues in the CDR3. The CDR3 region is CASSATGAANEKLFF. The CDR3 region has the DNA TGTGCCAGCAGCGCTACAGGGGCGGCTAATGAAAAACTGTTTTTT.

The chain couples TRBV27 to TRBJ2-2, with D maybe TRBD1 (5 bases). The CDR3 length is 14 residues. V gave up 2 bases and J gave up 5 bases, with 9 bases separating them. The germline gives CDR1 MNHEY, CDR2 SMNVEV (reference sequence). The CDR3 DNA follows: TGTGCCAGCAGTTTAAGCTCAGGGACCGGGGAGCTGTTTTTT. This gives the protein CASSLSSGTGELFF.

The V and J genes are TRBV4-3 and TRBJ1-4; 11 bases are a match to TRBD1. CDR3 length equals 16 residues. Germline V lookup: CDR1 LGHNA, CDR2 YSLEER. Trimming cost V 5 bases and J 3 bases; bases outside gene matches: 5. CDR3 sequence (DNA): TGCGCCAGCAGCATGGACAGGGGGCTATCTAATGAAAAACTGTTTTTT. It is translated as CASSMDRGLSNEKLFF.

The gene calls are TRBV3-1 (or the pseudogene TRBV3-2) and TRBJ2-7; TRBD1 is a possible D gene (6 bases). Germline CDR1 reads LGHDT; CDR2 reads YNNKEL (reference sequence). CDR3 length equals 15 residues. V lost 4 bases and J 3 bases, leaving 16 bases between the germline ends. The CDR3 sequence is CASSPSWTAFYEQYF. The CDR3 DNA reads TGTGCCAGCAGCCCGAGTTGGACAGCTTTCTACGAGCAGTACTTC.

The chain links TRBV7-9 to TRBJ2-1; 9 bases are shared with TRBD1. V dropped 7 bases and J dropped 6; count of bases not matched to a gene: 1. The CDR3 totals 12 residues. Germline V gene sequence: CDR1 SEHNR, CDR2 FQNEAQ (reference sequence). CDR3: CASMGQGNEQFF. Written as DNA, the CDR3 is TGTGCCAGCATGGGACAGGGCAATGAGCAGTTCTTC.

The chain uses TRBV7-9 and TRBJ1-2; TRBD1 aligns across 7 bases. Germline CDR1 SEHNR, CDR2 FQNEAQ (reference sequence). The J segment lost 8 bases and the V segment lost 2 bases, leaving 8 bases of the junction unmatched. The CDR3 spans 14 residues. In DNA form, the CDR3 reads TGTGCCAGCAGCTTACCTGGGACAGTGATAGGCTACACCTTC. Protein sequence: CASSLPGTVIGYTF.

The chain has TRBV6-2 or TRBV6-3 and TRBJ1-1; D unclear. Germline V lookup: CDR1 MNHEY, CDR2 SVGEGT. The CDR3 covers 13 residues. V lost 1 base to trimming and J lost 11 bases, with 14 bases between them. Here the CDR3 reads CASSYLSPSRAFF. CDR3 sequence (DNA): TGTGCCAGCAGTTACTTGTCGCCTAGTCGGGCTTTCTTT.

The rearrangement joins TRBV18 to TRBJ1-1; no clear D gene. The CDR3 sequence is 13 residues long. Trimming pared 5 bases from V and 1 base from J, leaving 8 bases between. Germline CDR1 KGHSH, CDR2 LQKENI. The CDR3 bases are TGTGCCAGCTCAAATGAGCAGAACACTGAAGCTTTCTTT. As protein: CASSNEQNTEAFF.

This chain connects TRBV30 to TRBJ2-7; 8 bases are shared with TRBD2. This CDR3 contains 13 residues. V was pared by 3 bases and J by 0 bases, with 1 base of the junction left unmatched. The V gene's germline CDR1 is GTSNPN and CDR2 SVGIG (reference sequence). In nucleotides, the CDR3 is TGTGCCTGGAGGCGGGAGGTCTCCTACGAGCAGTACTTC. Its protein product is CAWRREVSYEQYF.

The rearrangement joins TRBV6-2 or TRBV6-3 to TRBJ2-7; D perhaps matches TRBD2 (6 bases). This CDR3 region has 13 residues. V lost 4 bases and J lost 12, with 19 bases in between. Looked up from germline, CDR1 is MNHEY and CDR2 is SVGEGT. This chain's CDR3 is CASSSTGVSLPYF. CDR3 nucleotide sequence: TGTGCCAGCAGTTCGACGGGAGTCAGTCTTCCGTACTTC.

J is TRBJ1-1 and V is TRBV7-6, with a tentative D call TRBD1 (6 bases). V was pared by 4 bases and J by 5 bases, with 8 bases between. CDR1 SGHVS and CDR2 FNYEAQ come from the germline V gene. The CDR3 length is 12 residues. CDR3 protein: CASSSGVTEAFF. The CDR3 DNA is TGTGCCAGCAGCTCAGGGGTGACTGAAGCTTTCTTT.

The gene calls are TRBV4-2 and TRBJ2-5; 7 bases agree with TRBD2. This CDR3 has 16 amino acids. Losses at the gene ends were 4 bases for V and 4 bases for J; bases not matched to a gene: 12. The V gene's germline CDR1 is LGHNA and CDR2 YNFKEQ. The DNA of the CDR3 is TGTGCCAGCAGCCCAGGTAGCGGGCCCGGTGGAGAGACCCAGTACTTC. This codes for CASSPGSGPGGETQYF.

The table lists this clone with a count of one. V usage is TRBV21-1 and J usage is TRBJ1-3. TRBV21-1 is annotated as a pseudogene. The CDR3 spans 15 residues. The CDR3 loop is CASSPRVEFGNTIYF. The CDR3 nucleotides are TGTGCCAGCAGCCCCCGGGTGGAGTTTGGAAACACCATATATTTT.

The chain is built from TRBV19 and TRBJ2-7; 8 nucleotides match TRBD2. In germline, CDR1 is LNHDA, CDR2 SQIVND (reference sequence). Trimming removed 3 bases from V and 4 bases from J; junction bases left unmatched: 5. The CDR3 contains 14 residues. In DNA, the CDR3 is TGTGCCAGTAGTATTGGACTAGCCGGTTACGAGCAGTACTTC. The encoded protein is CASSIGLAGYEQYF. The full variable domain, its missing parts supplied by reference TRBV19 and TRBJ2-7, is DGGITQSPKYLFRKEGQNVTLSCEQNLNHDAMYWYRQDPGQGLRLIYYSQIVNDFQKGDIAEGYSVSREKKESFPLTVTSAQKNPTAFYLCASSIGLAGYEQYFGPGTRLTVT.

V and J are TRBV6-5 and TRBJ1-2; perhaps TRBD1 as D (5 bases). CDR3 size: 14 residues. Per germline, CDR1 MNHEY and CDR2 SVGAGI. V was clipped by 2 bases and J by 3 bases, with 10 bases between them. CDR3: CASSYGRGHYGYTF. CDR3 sequence (DNA): TGTGCCAGCAGTTACGGGAGGGGACACTATGGCTACACCTTC.

This sequence joins TRBV7-2 and TRBJ2-2, with 11 bases aligning to TRBD2. Germline CDR1 is SGHTA and CDR2 is FQGNSA. The V gene end was trimmed by 4 bases and the J gene end by 5 bases; junction bases not matched to a gene: 12. The CDR3 has 18 amino acids. The CDR3 region has the DNA TGTGCCAGCAGCTCCACCTTAGCGGGAGGGCCGGGTACCGGGGAGCTGTTTTTT. Translating gives CASSSTLAGGPGTGELFF. The full variable domain, with the rest looked up from reference TRBV7-2 and TRBJ2-2, is GAGVSQSPSNKVTEKGKDVELRCDPISGHTALYWYRQSLGQGLEFLIYFQGNSAPDKSGLPSDRFSAERTGGSVSTLTIQRTQQEDSAVYLCASSSTLAGGPGTGELFFGEGSRLTVL.

The CDR3 spells CASSLDRRSYGYTF. The CDR3 DNA reads TGTGCCAGCAGCCTAGACAGGAGATCTTATGGCTACACCTTC. V and J are TRBV5-5 and TRBJ1-2; TRBD1 is a possible D gene (6 bases). The CDR3 runs to 14 residues. Germline-derived CDR1 and CDR2 are SGHKS and YYEKEE (reference sequence). V shed 4 bases and J shed 5 bases, with 15 bases lying between them.

The chain employs TRBV4-3 and TRBJ2-2; 12 positions agree with TRBD2. The V gene's germline CDR1 is LGHNA and CDR2 YSLEER. After removal of 0 bases from V and 7 bases from J, the junction contained 6 bases not matched to a gene. The CDR3 has 17 amino acids. Written as DNA, the CDR3 is TGCGCCAGCAGCCAAGATCCGACTAGCGGGAGTATCGGGGAGCTGTTTTTT. Protein: CASSQDPTSGSIGELFF.

This chain joins TRBV3-1 (or the pseudogene TRBV3-2) and TRBJ2-7, with TRBD2 matching over 10 bases. Germline loops: CDR1 LGHDT, CDR2 YNNKEL (reference sequence). The CDR3 totals 15 residues. V trimming: 4 bases; J trimming: 3 bases; junction bases outside the gene matches: 6. CDR3 protein: CASSLSGGPLYEQYF. As DNA, the CDR3 is TGTGCCAGCAGCCTTAGCGGGGGGCCGCTCTACGAGCAGTACTTC.

This chain connects TRBV6-2 or TRBV6-3 to TRBJ1-4; D is unclear. CDR1 is MNHEY and CDR2 is SVGEGT in the germline V gene. The CDR3 spans 17 residues. Trimming took 1 base from V and 8 from J, leaving 20 bases between them. CDR3 coding DNA: TGTGCCAGCAGTTACTATTTGCGCTCGAGGGTCTCGGAAAAACTGTTTTTT. Encoded protein: CASSYYLRSRVSEKLFF.

This chain uses TRBV4-3 with TRBJ1-2; 8 nucleotides match TRBD1. This CDR3 spans 17 amino acids. J gave up 8 bases and V 4 bases, and 18 bases lay outside the gene matches. Germline V gene sequence: CDR1 LGHNA, CDR2 YSLEER. The CDR3 nucleotides are TGCGCCAGCAGCCCCCTCGGACAGGGTTTCCCACTTGGGGGCTACACCTTC. This translates into CASSPLGQGFPLGGYTF.

This chain joins TRBV5-4 and TRBJ1-1, with 8 positions matching TRBD1. The CDR3 consists of 17 residues. J gave up 3 bases and V 4 bases, and 14 bases lay outside the gene matches. The germline gives CDR1 SGHNT, CDR2 YYREEE (reference sequence). CDR3 sequence: CASSQSTGGLRDTEAFF. The CDR3 DNA sequence: TGTGCCAGCAGCCAAAGTACAGGGGGGCTTAGAGACACTGAAGCTTTCTTT.

This clone was seen once. The chain is built from TRBV9 and TRBJ2-1; 9 nucleotides align to TRBD2. Germline CDR1 and CDR2: SGDLS and YYNGEE. Trimming at V came to 4 bases and at J to 9 bases, leaving 17 bases not matched to a gene. This CDR3 is 17 amino acids long. The CDR3 sequence: CASSSPPGWREGPEQFF. As DNA, the CDR3 is TGTGCCAGCAGCTCTCCCCCGGGGTGGCGGGAGGGACCTGAGCAGTTCTTC.